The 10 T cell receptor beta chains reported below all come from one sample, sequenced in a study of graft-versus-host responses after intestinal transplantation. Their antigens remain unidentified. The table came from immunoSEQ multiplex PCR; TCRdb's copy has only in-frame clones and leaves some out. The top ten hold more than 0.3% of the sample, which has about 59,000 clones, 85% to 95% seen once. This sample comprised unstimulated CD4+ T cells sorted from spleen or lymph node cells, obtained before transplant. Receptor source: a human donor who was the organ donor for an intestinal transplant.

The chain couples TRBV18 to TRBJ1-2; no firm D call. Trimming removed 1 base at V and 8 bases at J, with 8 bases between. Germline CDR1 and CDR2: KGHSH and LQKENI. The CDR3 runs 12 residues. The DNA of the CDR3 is TGTGCCAGCTCACCACAAAGGGAGGGCTACACCTTC. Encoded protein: CASSPQREGYTF.

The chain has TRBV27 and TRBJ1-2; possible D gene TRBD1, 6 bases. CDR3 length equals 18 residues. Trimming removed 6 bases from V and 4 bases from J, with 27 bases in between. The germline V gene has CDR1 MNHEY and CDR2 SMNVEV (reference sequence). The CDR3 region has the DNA TGTGCCAGCAGGAGGGGGGATAACCTCCCGGACGGACGCTATGGCTACACCTTC. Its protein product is CASRRGDNLPDGRYGYTF.

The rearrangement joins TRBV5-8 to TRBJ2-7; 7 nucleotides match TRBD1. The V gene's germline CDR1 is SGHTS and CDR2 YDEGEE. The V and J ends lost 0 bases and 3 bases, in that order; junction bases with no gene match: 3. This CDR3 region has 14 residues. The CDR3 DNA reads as TGTGCCAGCAGCTTGGTCAGGGGGAACTACGAGCAGTACTTC. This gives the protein CASSLVRGNYEQYF.

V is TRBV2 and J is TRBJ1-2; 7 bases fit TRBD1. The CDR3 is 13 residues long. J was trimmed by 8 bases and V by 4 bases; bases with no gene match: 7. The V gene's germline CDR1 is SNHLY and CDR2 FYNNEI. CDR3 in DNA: TGTGCCAGCAGTGGACAGGGTTCTCGAGGCTACACCTTC. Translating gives CASSGQGSRGYTF.

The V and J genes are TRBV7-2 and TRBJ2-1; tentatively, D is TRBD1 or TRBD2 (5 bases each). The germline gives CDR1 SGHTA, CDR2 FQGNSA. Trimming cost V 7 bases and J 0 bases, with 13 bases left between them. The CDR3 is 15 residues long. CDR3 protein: CASKGTFSSYNEQFF. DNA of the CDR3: TGTGCCAGCAAAGGGACGTTTAGCTCCTACAATGAGCAGTTCTTC.

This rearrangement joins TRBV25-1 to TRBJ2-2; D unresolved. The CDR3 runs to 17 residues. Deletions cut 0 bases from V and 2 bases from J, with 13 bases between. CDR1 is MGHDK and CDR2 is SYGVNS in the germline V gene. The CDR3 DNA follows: TGTGCCAGCAGTGAATATAGTACTGGCAGTAACACCGGGGAGCTGTTTTTT. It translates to CASSEYSTGSNTGELFF.

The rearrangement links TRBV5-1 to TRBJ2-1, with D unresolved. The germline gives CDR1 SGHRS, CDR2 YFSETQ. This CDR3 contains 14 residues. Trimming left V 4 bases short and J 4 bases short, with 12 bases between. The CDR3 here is CASSTAPSYNEQFF. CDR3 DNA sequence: TGCGCCAGCAGCACAGCCCCCAGTTACAATGAGCAGTTCTTC. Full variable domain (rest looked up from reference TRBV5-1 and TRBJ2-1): KAGVTQTPRYLIKTRGQQVTLSCSPISGHRSVSWYQQTPGQGLQFLFEYFSETQRNKGNFPGRFSGRQFSNSRSEMNVSTLELGDSALYLCASSTAPSYNEQFFGPGTRLTVL.

CDR3 nucleotides: TGTGCCAGCAGCTTGGCCAGGGCAGGGAGGAATGAAAAACTGTTTTTT. Translating it yields CASSLARAGRNEKLFF. The J gene is TRBJ1-4, the V gene TRBV5-6, with a possible D match to TRBD1 (5 bases). Germline values: CDR1 SGHDT, CDR2 YYEEEE. The CDR3 is 16 amino acids. The V gene lost 0 bases and the J gene lost 5 bases, with 14 bases spanning the gap.

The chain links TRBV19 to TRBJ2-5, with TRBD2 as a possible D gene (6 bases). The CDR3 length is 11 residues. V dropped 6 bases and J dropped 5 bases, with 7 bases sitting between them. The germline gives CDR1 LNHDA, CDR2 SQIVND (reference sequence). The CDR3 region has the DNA TGTGCCAGTAGAGCGGGCGAGACCCAGTACTTC. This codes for CASRAGETQYF.

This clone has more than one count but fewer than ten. The CDR3 region is CASSQDSAGDGELFF. The CDR3 DNA follows: TGCGCCAGCAGCCAAGATAGTGCGGGGGACGGGGAGCTGTTTTTT. V is TRBV4-3 and J is TRBJ2-2; 7 bases fit TRBD2. CDR3 length: 15 residues. Trimming at V came to 0 bases and at J to 7 bases, leaving 5 bases not matched to a gene. Per the germline V gene, CDR1 is LGHNA and CDR2 is YSLEER.